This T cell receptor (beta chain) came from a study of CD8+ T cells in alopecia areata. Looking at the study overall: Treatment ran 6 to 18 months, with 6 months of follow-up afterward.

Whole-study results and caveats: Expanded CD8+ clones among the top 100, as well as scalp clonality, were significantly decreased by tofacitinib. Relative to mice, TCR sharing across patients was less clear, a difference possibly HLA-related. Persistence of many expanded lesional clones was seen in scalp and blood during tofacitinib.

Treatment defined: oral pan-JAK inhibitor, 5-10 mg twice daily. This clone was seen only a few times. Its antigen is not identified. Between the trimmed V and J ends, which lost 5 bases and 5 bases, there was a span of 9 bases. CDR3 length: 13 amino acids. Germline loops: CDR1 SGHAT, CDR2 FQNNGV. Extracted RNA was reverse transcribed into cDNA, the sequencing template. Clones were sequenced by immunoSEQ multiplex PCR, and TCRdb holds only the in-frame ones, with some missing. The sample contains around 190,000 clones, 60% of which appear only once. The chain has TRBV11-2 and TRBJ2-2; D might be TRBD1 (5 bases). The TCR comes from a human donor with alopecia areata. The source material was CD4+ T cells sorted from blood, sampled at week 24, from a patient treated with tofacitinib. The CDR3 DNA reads TGTGCCAGCAGCCAGCAGGGAACCGGGGAGCTGTTTTTT. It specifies CASSQQGTGELFF.